These T cell receptor beta chains were read from a single sample in a study of T cell repertoires in cytomegalovirus infection. These receptors have no known antigen. One entry per CDR3 protein, called by TCRdb with MiXCR from the reads. Among tens of thousands of distinct CDR3 sequences listed, over 15% were seen once. Specimen: CD8+ T cells from cultured PBMCs, collected from culture after CMV antigen stimulation. The receptors derive from a human donor in good health (CMV status not recorded). Some clones in this sample may be carry-over from other donors' samples. CDR3s include the opening cysteine and the closing phenylalanine or tryptophan. A D gene is named only where the DNA matches it firmly. Only part of the rows carry a size: once, few, many, or a class if the clone is expanded.

>15|TRBV20-1|few|TRBJ1-5|.
TGCAGTGCTAGAGATACCAAAGATAGCAATCAGCCCCAGCATTTT
CSARDTKDSNQPQHF
>15|TRBV27|.|TRBJ2-3|TRBD1
TGTGCCAGCAGTCCTTGGGACAGGGTGCCAGATACGCAGTATTTT
CASSPWDRVPDTQYF
>16|TRBV11-1|few|TRBJ2-7|TRBD1
TGTGCCAGCAGCTTGTGGATGCAGGGGGCCATCTACGAGCAGTACTTC
CASSLWMQGAIYEQYF
>15|TRBV15|.|TRBJ2-3|.
TGTGCCACCAGCCGAGGGCAAGGGCTCGCAGATACGCAGTATTTT
CATSRGQGLADTQYF
>13|TRBV19|few|TRBJ2-7|.
TGTGCCAGTAGTATCGTACAGGGTAACGAGCAGTACTTC
CASSIVQGNEQYF
>13|TRBV7-9|.|TRBJ1-2|.
TGTGCCAGCAGCTTAGGGACAGCCGATGGCTACACCTTC
CASSLGTADGYTF
>16|TRBV12-3/TRBV12-4|.|TRBJ2-1|.
TGTGCCAGCAGTTTAGGCGCGGGGATCCTCCACAATGAGCAGTTCTTC
CASSLGAGILHNEQFF
>13|TRBV29-1|few|TRBJ2-1|.
TGCAGCGTCCAAAATCCGAACTACAATGAGCAGTTCTTC
CSVQNPNYNEQFF
>18|TRBV28|many|TRBJ2-1|.
TGTGCCAGCAGTTTTCCCGGGAGACTATCTTCTGAGAACAATGAGCAGTTCTTC
CASSFPGRLSSENNEQFF
>15|TRBV7-9|few|TRBJ1-4|.
TGTGCCAGCTGCCTCCGACAGGCAACTAATGAAAAACTGTTTTTT
CASCLRQATNEKLFF
>13|TRBV4-1|few|TRBJ2-7|.
TGCGCCAGCAGCCAAAGGTTAGGTTCCGAGCAGTACTTC
CASSQRLGSEQYF
>16|TRBV10-3|few|TRBJ2-7|TRBD1
TGTGCCATCAGTGAGTACAATTGGGACAGCCCCTACGAGCAGTACTTC
CAISEYNWDSPYEQYF
>16|TRBV12-5|few|TRBJ2-1|.
TGTGCTAGTGGTTTGGTACTACAGGACAGCTACAATGAGCAGTTCTTC
CASGLVLQDSYNEQFF
>12|TRBV12-3/TRBV12-4|.|TRBJ1-2|.
TGTGCCAGCATTTCAGGCGGTTCCGGCTACACCTTC
CASISGGSGYTF
>12|TRBV7-9|few|TRBJ2-1|.
TGTGCCAGCAGCCCAAGGGTAAACGAGCAGTTCTTC
CASSPRVNEQFF
>13|TRBV6-2/TRBV6-3|.|TRBJ2-7|.
TGTGCCAGCGGCCTTTCGGGACTCTACGAGCAGTACTTC
CASGLSGLYEQYF
>14|TRBV5-6|few|TRBJ2-7|.
TGTGCCAGCAGCTTCCGGGAGAGCTCCTACGAGCAGTACTTC
CASSFRESSYEQYF
>13|TRBV9|few|TRBJ2-7|.
TGTGCCAGCAGCGTAGGGCAGTCCTACGAGCAGTACTTC
CASSVGQSYEQYF
>15|TRBV4-2|many|TRBJ1-1|.
TGTGCCAGCAGCCAGGACGGGACAACGAACACTGAAGCTTTCTTT
CASSQDGTTNTEAFF
>17|TRBV6-2/TRBV6-3|.|TRBJ2-2|.
TGTGCCAGCAGTTACTCGAAGGGCCGGGCCGACACCGGGGAGCTGTTTTTT
CASSYSKGRADTGELFF
>15|TRBV27|many|TRBJ1-4|.
TGTGCCAGCAGTTTGGCCTTCGGCCCAGGTGAAAAACTGTTTTTT
CASSLAFGPGEKLFF
>15|TRBV27|.|TRBJ2-1|TRBD2
TGTGCCAGCAGTGAAGGGACTTGCGGGAGCAATGAGCAGTTCTTC
CASSEGTCGSNEQFF
>12|TRBV13|.|TRBJ2-7|.
TGTGCCAGCAGCATTAACCTCTACGAGCAGTACTTC
CASSINLYEQYF
>11|TRBV13|many|TRBJ2-1|.
TGTGCCAGCAGCTTAAGGGAGGAGCAGTTCTTC
CASSLREEQFF
>15|TRBV12-3/TRBV12-4|.|TRBJ1-5|TRBD1
TGTGCCAGCAGTCTGGGACAGTCTAGCAATCAGCCCCAGCATTTT
CASSLGQSSNQPQHF
>13|TRBV7-9|.|TRBJ1-2|.
TGTGCCAGCAGCGGGTTGGACAGTCCTGGCTACACCTTC
CASSGLDSPGYTF